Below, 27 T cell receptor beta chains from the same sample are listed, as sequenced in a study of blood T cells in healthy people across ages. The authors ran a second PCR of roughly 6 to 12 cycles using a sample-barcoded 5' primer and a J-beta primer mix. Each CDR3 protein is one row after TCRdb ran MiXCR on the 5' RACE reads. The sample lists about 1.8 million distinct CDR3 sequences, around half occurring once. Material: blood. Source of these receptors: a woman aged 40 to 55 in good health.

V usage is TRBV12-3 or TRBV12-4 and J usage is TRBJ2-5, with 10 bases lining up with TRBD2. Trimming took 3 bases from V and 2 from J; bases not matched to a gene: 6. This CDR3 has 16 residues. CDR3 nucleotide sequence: TGTGCCAGCAGTTTCGCCAGCGGGGGGGTTCAAGAGACCCAGTACTTC. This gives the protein CASSFASGGVQETQYF.

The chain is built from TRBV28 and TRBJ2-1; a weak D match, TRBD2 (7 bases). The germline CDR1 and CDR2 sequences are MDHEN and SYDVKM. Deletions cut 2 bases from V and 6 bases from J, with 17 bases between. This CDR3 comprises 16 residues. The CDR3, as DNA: TGTGCCAGCAGTTTAAGGGGGGGGGATCCTGGCAATGAGCAGTTCTTC. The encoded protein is CASSLRGGDPGNEQFF.

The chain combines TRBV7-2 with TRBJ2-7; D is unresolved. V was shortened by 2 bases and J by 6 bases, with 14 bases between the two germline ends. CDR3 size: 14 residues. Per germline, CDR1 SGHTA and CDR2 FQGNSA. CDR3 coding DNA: TGTGCCAGCAGCTTACCACGCCCAAGGTCCGAGCAGTACTTC. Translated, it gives CASSLPRPRSEQYF.

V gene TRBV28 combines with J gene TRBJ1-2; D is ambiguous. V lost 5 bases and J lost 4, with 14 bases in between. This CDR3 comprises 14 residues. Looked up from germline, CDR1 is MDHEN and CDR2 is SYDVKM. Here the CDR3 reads CASSPPQAIYGYTF. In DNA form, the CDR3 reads TGTGCCAGCAGTCCCCCTCAGGCTATCTATGGCTACACCTTC.

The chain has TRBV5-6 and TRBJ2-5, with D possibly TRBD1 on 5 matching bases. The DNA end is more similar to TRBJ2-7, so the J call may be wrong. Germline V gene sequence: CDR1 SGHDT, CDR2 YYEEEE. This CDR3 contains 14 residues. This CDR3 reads CASRSLTENYEQYF. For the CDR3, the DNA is TGTGCCAGCAGATCCCTGACAGAGAATTACGAGCAGTACTTC.

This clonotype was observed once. CDR3 loop: CASSPNRVSETQYF. DNA for the CDR3: TGTGCCAGCAGCCCCAACCGGGTCTCGGAGACCCAGTACTTC. The genes are TRBV13 and TRBJ2-5; D remains ambiguous. Germline loops: CDR1 PRHDT, CDR2 FYEKMQ (reference sequence). The CDR3 extends over 14 amino acids. Trimming cost V 5 bases and J 5 bases, with 15 bases left between them.

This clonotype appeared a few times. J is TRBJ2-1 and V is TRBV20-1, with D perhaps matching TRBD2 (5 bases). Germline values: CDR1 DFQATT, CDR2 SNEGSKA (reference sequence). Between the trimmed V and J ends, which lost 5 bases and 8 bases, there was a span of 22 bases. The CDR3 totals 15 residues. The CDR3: CSAGRGPGSNHEQFF. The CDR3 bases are TGCAGTGCTGGACGAGGGCCGGGTAGTAACCATGAGCAGTTCTTC.

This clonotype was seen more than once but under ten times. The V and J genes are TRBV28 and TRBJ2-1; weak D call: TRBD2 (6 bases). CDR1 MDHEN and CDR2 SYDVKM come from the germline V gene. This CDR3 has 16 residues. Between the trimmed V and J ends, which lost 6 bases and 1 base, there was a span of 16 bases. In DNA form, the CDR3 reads TGTGCCAGCAGCCTTAGTGGTCTAGCGTCCTACAATGAGCAGTTCTTC. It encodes CASSLSGLASYNEQFF.

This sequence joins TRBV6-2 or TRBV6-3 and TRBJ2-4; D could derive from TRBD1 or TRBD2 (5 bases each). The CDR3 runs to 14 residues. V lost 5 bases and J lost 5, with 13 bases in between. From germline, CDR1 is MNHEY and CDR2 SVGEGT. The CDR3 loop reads CASSNSGTQNIQYF. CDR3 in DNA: TGTGCCAGCAGTAATTCCGGGACCCAAAACATTCAGTACTTC.

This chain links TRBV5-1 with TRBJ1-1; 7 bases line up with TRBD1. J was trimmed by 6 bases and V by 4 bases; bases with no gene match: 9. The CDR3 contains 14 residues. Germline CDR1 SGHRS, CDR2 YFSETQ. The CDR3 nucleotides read TGCGCCAGCAGCGGTAAGACAGGGATCCCTGAAGCTTTCTTT. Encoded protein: CASSGKTGIPEAFF.

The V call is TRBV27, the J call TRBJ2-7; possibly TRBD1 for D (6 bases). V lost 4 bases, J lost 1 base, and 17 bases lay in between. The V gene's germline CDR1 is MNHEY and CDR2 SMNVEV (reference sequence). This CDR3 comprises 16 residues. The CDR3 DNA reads TGTGCCAGCAGTTCGATCCGACAGGTGGGGTCCTACGAGCAGTACTTC. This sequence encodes CASSSIRQVGSYEQYF.

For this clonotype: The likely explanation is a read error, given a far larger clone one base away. The DNA for the CDR3 is TGTGCCGGCAGTTCCGGGACCGCGAACTATGGCTACACCTTC. This gives the protein CAGSSGTANYGYTF. The chain couples TRBV12-3 or TRBV12-4 to TRBJ1-2; D is perhaps TRBD1 (5 bases). The CDR3 extends over 14 amino acids.

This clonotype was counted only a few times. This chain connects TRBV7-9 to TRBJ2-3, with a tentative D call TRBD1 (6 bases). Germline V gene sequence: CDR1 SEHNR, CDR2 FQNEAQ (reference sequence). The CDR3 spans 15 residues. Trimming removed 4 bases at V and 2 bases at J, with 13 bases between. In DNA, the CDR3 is TGTGCCAGCAGCTCCATGGACAGTGACACAGATACGCAGTATTTT. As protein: CASSSMDSDTDTQYF.

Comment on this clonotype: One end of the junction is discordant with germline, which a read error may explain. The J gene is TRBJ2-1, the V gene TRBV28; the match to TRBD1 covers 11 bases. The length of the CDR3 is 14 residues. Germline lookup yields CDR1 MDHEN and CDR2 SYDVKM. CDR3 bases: TGTACCAGCAGGGGGACAGGGGGTGTGGATGAGCAGTTCTTC. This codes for CTSRGTGGVDEQFF.

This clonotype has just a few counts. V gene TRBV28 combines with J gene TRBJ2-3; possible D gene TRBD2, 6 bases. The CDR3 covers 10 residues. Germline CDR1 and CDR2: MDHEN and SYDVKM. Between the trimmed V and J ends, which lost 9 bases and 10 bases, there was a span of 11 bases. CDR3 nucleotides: TGTGCCAGTGCATCGGGGGCGCAGTATTTT. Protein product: CASASGAQYF.

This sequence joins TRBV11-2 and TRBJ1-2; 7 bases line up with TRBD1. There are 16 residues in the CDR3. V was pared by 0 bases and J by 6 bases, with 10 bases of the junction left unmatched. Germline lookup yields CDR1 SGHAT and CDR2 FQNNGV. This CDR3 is CASSLERWGQLHGYTF. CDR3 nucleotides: TGTGCCAGCAGCTTAGAACGCTGGGGACAGCTCCATGGCTACACCTTC.

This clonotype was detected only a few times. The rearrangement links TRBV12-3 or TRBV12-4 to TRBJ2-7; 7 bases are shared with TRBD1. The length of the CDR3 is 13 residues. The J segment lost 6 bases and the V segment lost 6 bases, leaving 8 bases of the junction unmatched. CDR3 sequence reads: CASSPRQGSEQYF. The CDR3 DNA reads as TGTGCCAGCAGCCCCAGACAGGGATCCGAGCAGTACTTC.

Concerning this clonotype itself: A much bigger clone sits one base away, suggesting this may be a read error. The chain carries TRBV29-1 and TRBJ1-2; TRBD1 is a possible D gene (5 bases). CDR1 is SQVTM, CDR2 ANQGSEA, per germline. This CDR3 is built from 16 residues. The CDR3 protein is CSVEAPGRAANSGYTF. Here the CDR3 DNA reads TGCAGCGTTGAAGCCCCTGGCAGGGCCGCTAACTCTGGCTACACCTTC. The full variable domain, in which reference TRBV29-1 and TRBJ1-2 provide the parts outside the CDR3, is SAVISQKPSRDICQRGTSLTIQCQVDSQVTMMFWYRQQPGQSLTLIATANQGSEATYESGFVIDKFPISRPNLTFSTLTVSNMSPEDSSIYLCSVEAPGRAANSGYTFGSGTRLTVV.

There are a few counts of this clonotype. CDR3 protein: CATSRFLSFDRPYEQYF. DNA of the CDR3: TGTGCCACCAGCAGGTTCCTATCTTTCGACAGGCCCTACGAGCAGTACTTC. V gene TRBV15 combines with J gene TRBJ2-7; a possible D gene is TRBD1 (6 bases). Germline loops: CDR1 LNHNV, CDR2 YYDKDF (reference sequence). This CDR3 contains 17 residues. V was clipped by 3 bases and J by 2 bases, with 20 bases between them.

The CDR3 here is CASSLELGEMNTEAFF. In DNA, the CDR3 is TGCGCCAGCAGCTTGGAGCTGGGAGAGATGAACACTGAAGCTTTCTTT. The chain links TRBV5-1 to TRBJ1-1, with no clear D. This CDR3 comprises 16 residues. The V end was cut by 0 bases, the J end by 0 bases, with 12 bases between. CDR1 SGHRS and CDR2 YFSETQ come from the germline V gene.

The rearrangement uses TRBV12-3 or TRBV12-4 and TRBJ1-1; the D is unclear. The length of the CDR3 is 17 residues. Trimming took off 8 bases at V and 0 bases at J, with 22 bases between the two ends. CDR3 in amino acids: CASRRYPALTLNTEAFF. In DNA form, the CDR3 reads TGTGCCAGCCGAAGATACCCCGCCCTAACCTTGAACACTGAAGCTTTCTTT.

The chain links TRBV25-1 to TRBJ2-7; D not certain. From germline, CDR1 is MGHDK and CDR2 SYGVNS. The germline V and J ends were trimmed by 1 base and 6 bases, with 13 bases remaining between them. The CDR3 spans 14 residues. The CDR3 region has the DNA TGTGCCAGCAGTGAATTAGGAAGGGATGGCGAGCAGTACTTC. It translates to CASSELGRDGEQYF.

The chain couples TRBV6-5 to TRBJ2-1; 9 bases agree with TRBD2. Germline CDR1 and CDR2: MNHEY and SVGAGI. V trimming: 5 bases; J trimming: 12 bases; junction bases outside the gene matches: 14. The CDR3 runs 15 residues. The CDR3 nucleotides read TGTGCCAGCAGTAACCGACTAGCGGCAGCCAGGGGGCAGTTCTTC. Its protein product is CASSNRLAAARGQFF.

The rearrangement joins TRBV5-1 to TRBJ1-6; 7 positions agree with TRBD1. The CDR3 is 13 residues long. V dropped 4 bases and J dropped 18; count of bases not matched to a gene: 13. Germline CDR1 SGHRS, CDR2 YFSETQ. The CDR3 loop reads CASSLREDRIRHF. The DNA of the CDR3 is TGCGCCAGCAGCCTCAGGGAGGACAGGATCCGCCACTTT.

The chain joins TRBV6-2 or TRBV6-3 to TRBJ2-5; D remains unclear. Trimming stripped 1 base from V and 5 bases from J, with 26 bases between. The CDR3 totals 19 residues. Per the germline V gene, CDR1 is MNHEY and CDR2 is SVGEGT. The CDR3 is CASSYYKLQPVGLRETQYF. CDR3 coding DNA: TGTGCCAGCAGTTACTACAAACTCCAACCAGTGGGCCTTCGTGAGACCCAGTACTTC.

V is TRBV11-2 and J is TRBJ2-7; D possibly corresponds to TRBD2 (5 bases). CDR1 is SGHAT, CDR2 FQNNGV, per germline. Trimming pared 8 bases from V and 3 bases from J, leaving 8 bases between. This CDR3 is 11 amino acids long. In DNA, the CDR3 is TGTGCCAGCGGAGAGGGCTACGAGCAGTACTTC. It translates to CASGEGYEQYF.

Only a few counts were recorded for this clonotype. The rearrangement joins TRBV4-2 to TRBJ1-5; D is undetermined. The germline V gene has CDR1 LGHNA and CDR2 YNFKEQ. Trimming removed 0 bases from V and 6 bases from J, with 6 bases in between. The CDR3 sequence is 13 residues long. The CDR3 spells CASSQDTGQPQHF. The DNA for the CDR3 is TGTGCCAGCAGCCAAGATACGGGTCAGCCCCAGCATTTT.